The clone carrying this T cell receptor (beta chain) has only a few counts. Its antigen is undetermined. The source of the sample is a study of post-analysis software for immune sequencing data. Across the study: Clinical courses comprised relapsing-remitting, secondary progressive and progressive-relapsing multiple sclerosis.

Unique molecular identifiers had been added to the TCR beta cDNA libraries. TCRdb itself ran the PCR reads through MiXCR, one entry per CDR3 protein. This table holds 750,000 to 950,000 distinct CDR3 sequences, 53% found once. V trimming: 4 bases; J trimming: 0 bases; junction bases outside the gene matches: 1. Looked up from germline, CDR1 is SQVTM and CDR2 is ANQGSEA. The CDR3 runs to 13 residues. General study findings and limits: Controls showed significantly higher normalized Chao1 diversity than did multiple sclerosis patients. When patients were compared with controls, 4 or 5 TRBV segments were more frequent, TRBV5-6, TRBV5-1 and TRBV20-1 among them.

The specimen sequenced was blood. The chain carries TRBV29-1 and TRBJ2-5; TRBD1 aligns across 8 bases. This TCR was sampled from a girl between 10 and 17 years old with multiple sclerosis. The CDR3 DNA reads TGCAGCGTTGGGACAGGGAACCAAGAGACCCAGTACTTC. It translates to CSVGTGNQETQYF.